This T cell receptor (beta chain) stems from a study of T cells in tumors after PD-1 blockade. The wider study: Prior checkpoint blockade, systemic immunosuppressant use, or anti-cancer therapy within 4 weeks excluded patients.

The CDR3 covers 14 residues. Per the germline V gene, CDR1 is KGHSH and CDR2 is LQKENI. Trimming took 8 bases from V and 8 from J; bases not matched to a gene: 11. Broader study findings: Some novel exhausted tumor clones appeared in pre-treatment blood, suggesting peripheral recruitment.

The sample holds one count of this clone. Its specificity is not known. Sequenced by immunoSEQ multiplex PCR; TCRdb stores in-frame clones only, minus some. Here the sample spans roughly 50,000 clones, approximately 81% being singletons. The sequences come from PBMCs, collected before anti-PD-1 treatment. The chain has TRBV18 and TRBJ2-1; 8 nucleotides line up with TRBD2. The clonotype comes from a human donor with basal cell carcinoma. CDR3 region: CASARTSPGDEQFF. The DNA of the CDR3 is TGTGCCAGCGCAAGGACTAGCCCCGGGGATGAGCAGTTCTTC.